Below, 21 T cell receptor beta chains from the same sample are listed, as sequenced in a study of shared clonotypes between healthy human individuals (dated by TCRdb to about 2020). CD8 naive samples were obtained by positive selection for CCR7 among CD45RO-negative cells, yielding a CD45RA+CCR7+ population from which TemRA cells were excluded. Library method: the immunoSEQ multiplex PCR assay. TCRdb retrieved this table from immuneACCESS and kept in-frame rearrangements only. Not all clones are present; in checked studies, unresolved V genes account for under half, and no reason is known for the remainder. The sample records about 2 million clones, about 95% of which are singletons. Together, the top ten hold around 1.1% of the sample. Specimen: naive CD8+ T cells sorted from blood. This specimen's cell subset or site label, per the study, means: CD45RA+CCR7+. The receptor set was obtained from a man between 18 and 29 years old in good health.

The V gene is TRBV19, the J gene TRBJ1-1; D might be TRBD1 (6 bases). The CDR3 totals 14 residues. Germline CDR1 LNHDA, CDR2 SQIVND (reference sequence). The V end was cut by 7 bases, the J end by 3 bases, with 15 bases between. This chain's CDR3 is CASMYGGPYTEAFF. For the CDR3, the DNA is TGTGCCAGTATGTACGGGGGGCCCTACACTGAAGCTTTCTTT.

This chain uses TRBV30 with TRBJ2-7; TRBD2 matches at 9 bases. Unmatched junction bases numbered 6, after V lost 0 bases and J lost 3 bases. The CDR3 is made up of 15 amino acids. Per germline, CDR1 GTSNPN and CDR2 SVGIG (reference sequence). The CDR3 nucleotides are TGTGCCTGGAGTGTCGGGACTAGCAATTACTACGAGCAGTACTTC. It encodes CAWSVGTSNYYEQYF.

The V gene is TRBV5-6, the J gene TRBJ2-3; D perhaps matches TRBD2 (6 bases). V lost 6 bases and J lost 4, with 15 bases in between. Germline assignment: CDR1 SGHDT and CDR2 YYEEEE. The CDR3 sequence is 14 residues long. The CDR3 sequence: CASTLAGSADTQYF. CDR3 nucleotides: TGTGCCAGCACGCTGGCCGGGAGTGCAGATACGCAGTATTTT.

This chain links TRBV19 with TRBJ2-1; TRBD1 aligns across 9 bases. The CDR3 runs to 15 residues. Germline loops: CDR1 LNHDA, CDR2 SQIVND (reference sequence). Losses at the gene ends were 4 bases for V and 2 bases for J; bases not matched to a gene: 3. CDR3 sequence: CASSKGQGPYNEQFF. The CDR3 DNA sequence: TGTGCCAGTAGTAAAGGACAGGGGCCCTACAATGAGCAGTTCTTC.

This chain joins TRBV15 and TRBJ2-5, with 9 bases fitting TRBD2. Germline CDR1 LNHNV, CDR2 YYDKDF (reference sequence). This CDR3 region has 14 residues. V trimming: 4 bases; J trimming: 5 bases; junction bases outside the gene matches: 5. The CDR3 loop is CATSTGLAFETQYF. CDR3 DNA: TGTGCCACCAGCACGGGACTAGCTTTCGAGACCCAGTACTTC. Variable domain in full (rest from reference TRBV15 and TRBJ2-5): DAMVIQNPRYQVTQFGKPVTLSCSQTLNHNVMYWYQQKSSQAPKLLFHYYDKDFNNEADTPDNFQSRRPNTSFCFLDIRSPGLGDTAMYLCATSTGLAFETQYFGPGTRLLVL.

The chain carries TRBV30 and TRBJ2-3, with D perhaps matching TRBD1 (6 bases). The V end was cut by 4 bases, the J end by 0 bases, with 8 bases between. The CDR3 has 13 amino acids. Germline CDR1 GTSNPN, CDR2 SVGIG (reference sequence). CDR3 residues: CAWNRDSTDTQYF. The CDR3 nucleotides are TGTGCCTGGAACAGGGATAGCACAGATACGCAGTATTTT. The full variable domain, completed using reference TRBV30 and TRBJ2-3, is SQTIHQWPATLVQPVGSPLSLECTVEGTSNPNLYWYRQAAGRGLQLLFYSVGIGQISSEVPQNLSASRPQDRQFILSSKKLLLSDSGFYLCAWNRDSTDTQYFGPGTRLTVL.

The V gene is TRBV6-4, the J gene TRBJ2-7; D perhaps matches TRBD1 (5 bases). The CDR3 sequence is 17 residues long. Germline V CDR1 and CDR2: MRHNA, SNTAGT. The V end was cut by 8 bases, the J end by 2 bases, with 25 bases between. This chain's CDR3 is CASAPSGWGHITYEQYF. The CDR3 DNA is TGTGCCAGCGCGCCCTCGGGTTGGGGCCATATTACCTACGAGCAGTACTTC.

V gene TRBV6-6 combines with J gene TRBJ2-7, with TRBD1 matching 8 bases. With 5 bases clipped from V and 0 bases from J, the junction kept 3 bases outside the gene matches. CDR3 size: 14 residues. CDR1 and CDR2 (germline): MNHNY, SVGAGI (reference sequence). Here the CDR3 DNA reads TGTGCCAGCAGTCCCAGGGGGCGCTCCTACGAGCAGTACTTC. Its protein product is CASSPRGRSYEQYF.

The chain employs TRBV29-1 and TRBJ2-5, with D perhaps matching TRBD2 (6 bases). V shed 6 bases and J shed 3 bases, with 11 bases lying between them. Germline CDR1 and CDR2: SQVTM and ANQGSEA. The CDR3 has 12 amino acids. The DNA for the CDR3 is TGCAGCGTGGACTGGGGGGAAGAGACCCAGTACTTC. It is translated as CSVDWGEETQYF.

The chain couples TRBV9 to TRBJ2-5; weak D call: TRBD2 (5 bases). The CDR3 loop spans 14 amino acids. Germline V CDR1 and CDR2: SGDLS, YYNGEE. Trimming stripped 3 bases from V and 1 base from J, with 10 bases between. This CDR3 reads CASSGGRSQETQYF. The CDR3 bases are TGTGCCAGCAGCGGCGGGCGATCCCAAGAGACCCAGTACTTC.

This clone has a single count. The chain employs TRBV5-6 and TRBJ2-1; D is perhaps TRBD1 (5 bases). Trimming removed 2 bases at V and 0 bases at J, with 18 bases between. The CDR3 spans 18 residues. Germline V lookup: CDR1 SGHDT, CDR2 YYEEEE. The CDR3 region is CASSFNQGIGFSYNEQFF. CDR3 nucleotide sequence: TGTGCCAGCAGCTTCAATCAGGGTATCGGGTTCTCCTACAATGAGCAGTTCTTC.

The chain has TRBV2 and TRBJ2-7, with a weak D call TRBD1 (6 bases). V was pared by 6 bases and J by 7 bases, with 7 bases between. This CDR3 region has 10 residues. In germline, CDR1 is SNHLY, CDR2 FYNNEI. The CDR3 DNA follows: TGTGCCAGCAGGGGGGCGGAGCAGTACTTC. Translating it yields CASRGAEQYF.

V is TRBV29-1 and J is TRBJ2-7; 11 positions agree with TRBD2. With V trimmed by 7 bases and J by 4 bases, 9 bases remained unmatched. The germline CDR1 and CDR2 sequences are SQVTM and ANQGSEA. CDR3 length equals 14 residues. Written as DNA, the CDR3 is TGCAGCGCCAGAGTAGCGGGGGGGATATACGAGCAGTACTTC. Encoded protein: CSARVAGGIYEQYF.

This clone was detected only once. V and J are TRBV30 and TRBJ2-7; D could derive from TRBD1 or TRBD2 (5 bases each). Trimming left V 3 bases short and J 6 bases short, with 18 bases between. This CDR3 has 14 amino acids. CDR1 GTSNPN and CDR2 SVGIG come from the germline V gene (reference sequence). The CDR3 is CAWRRGAEGPEQYF. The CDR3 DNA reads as TGTGCCTGGAGACGAGGGGCCGAAGGCCCCGAGCAGTACTTC.

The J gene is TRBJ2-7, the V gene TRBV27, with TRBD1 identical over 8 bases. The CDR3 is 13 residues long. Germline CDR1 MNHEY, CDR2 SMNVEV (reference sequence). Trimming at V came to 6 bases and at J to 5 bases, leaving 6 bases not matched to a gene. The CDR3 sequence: CASSGRGLHEQYF. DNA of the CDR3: TGTGCCAGCAGCGGCAGGGGGCTCCACGAGCAGTACTTC.

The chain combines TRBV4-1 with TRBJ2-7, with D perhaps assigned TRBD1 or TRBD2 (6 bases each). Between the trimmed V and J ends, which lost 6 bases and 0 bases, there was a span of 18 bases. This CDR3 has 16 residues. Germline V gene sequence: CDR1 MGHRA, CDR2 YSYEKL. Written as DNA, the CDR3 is TGCGCCAGCAGTATAGAGGGGGGACCTCCCTCCTACGAGCAGTACTTC. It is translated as CASSIEGGPPSYEQYF.

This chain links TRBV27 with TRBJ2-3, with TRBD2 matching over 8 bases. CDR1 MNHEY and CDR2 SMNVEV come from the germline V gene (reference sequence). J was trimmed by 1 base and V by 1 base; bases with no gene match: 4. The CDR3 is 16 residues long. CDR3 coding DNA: TGTGCCAGCAGTTTATTGAGTAGCGGGGGCACAGATACGCAGTATTTT. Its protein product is CASSLLSSGGTDTQYF.

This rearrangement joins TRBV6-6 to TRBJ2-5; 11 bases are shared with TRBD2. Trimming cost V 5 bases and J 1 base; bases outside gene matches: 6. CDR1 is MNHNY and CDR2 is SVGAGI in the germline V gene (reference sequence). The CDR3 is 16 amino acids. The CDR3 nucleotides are TGTGCCAGCAGTGGGCTAGCGGGGGGATCCCAAGAGACCCAGTACTTC. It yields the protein CASSGLAGGSQETQYF.

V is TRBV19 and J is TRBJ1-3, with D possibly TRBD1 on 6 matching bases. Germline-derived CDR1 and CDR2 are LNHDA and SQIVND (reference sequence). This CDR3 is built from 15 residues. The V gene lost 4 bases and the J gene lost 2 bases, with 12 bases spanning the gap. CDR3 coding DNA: TGTGCCAGTAGTAAAGACAGGACTACTGGAAACACCATATATTTT. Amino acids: CASSKDRTTGNTIYF.

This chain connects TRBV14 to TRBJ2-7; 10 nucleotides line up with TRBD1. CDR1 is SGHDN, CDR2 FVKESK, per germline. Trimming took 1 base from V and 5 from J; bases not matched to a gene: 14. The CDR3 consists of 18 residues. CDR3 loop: CASSQGLVRDRGHNEQYF. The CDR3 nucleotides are TGTGCCAGCAGCCAAGGCTTGGTTCGAGACAGGGGGCATAACGAGCAGTACTTC.

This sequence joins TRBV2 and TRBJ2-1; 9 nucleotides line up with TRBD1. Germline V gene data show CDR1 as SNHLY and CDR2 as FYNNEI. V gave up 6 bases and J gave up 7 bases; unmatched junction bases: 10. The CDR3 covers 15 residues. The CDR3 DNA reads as TGTGCCAGCAGATCACCGGGACAGGGATTAAATGAGCAGTTCTTC. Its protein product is CASRSPGQGLNEQFF. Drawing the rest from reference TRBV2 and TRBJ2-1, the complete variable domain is EPEVTQTPSHQVTQMGQEVILRCVPISNHLYFYWYRQILGQKVEFLVSFYNNEISEKSEIFDDQFSVERPDGSNFTLKIRSTKLEDSAMYFCASRSPGQGLNEQFFGPGTRLTVL.